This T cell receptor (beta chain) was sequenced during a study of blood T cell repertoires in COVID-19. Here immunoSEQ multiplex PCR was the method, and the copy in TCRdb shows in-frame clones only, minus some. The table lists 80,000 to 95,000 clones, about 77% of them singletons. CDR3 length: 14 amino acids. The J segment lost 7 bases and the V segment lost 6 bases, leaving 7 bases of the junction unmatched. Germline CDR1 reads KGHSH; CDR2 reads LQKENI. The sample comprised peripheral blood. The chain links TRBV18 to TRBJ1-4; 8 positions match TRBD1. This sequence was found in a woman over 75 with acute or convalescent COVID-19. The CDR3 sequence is CASSPGGIGEKLFF. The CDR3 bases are TGTGCCAGCTCCCCAGGGGGCATCGGTGAAAAACTGTTTTTT.